The rows below give T cell receptor beta chains drawn from one sample of a study of cytomegalovirus exposure and HLA in healthy donors. The table came from immunoSEQ multiplex PCR; TCRdb's copy has only in-frame clones and leaves some out. The sample lists 110,000 to 150,000 clones, about 8.9% occurring once. The sample taken for sequencing was PBMCs. These receptors all stem from a man aged 45-65 years in good health and CMV-seronegative. Both conserved end residues are part of each CDR3. The order of the fields is D gene, V gene, clone size, J gene, CDR3 protein, CDR3 DNA. D genes are given only for firm matches. Clone size is given for some rows only: seen once, a few or many times, or a class if the clone is expanded.

D gene: .; V gene: TRBV5-6; clone size: .; J gene: TRBJ2-2; CDR3 protein: CASSLGGAGELFF; CDR3 DNA: TGTGCCAGCAGCTTGGGAGGAGCCGGGGAGCTGTTTTTT
D gene: .; V gene: TRBV5-4; clone size: .; J gene: TRBJ2-4; CDR3 protein: CASSGTIRLAKNIQYF; CDR3 DNA: TGTGCCAGCAGCGGTACCATCCGACTAGCCAAAAACATTCAGTACTTC
D gene: TRBD1; V gene: TRBV5-1; clone size: few; J gene: TRBJ1-2; CDR3 protein: CASSWGTGNQGYTF; CDR3 DNA: TGCGCCAGCAGCTGGGGGACAGGGAATCAAGGCTACACCTTC
D gene: .; V gene: TRBV6-6; clone size: few; J gene: TRBJ2-7; CDR3 protein: CASSYSRGQDEQYF; CDR3 DNA: TGTGCCAGCAGTTACTCGAGAGGGCAGGACGAGCAGTACTTC
D gene: .; V gene: TRBV18; clone size: .; J gene: TRBJ2-1; CDR3 protein: CASSPGLVKQDDNEQFF; CDR3 DNA: TGTGCCAGCTCACCGGGACTCGTCAAGCAGGACGACAATGAGCAGTTCTTC
D gene: .; V gene: TRBV19; clone size: .; J gene: TRBJ2-1; CDR3 protein: CASSITEGGADNEQFF; CDR3 DNA: TGTGCCAGTAGTATAACTGAGGGGGGGGCCGACAATGAGCAGTTCTTC
D gene: TRBD1; V gene: TRBV7-8; clone size: few; J gene: TRBJ1-5; CDR3 protein: CASSGTVKGSNQPQHF; CDR3 DNA: TGTGCCAGCAGCGGGACAGTTAAGGGTAGCAATCAGCCCCAGCATTTT
D gene: TRBD1; V gene: TRBV16; clone size: few; J gene: TRBJ1-5; CDR3 protein: CASSQLGRTGIQPQHF; CDR3 DNA: TGTGCCAGCAGCCAGTTAGGTAGGACAGGGATTCAGCCCCAGCATTTT
D gene: .; V gene: TRBV6-6; clone size: .; J gene: TRBJ2-7; CDR3 protein: CASSGTLYEQYF; CDR3 DNA: TGTGCCAGCAGCGGGACACTCTACGAGCAGTACTTC
D gene: TRBD1; V gene: TRBV5-4; clone size: few; J gene: TRBJ2-5; CDR3 protein: CASSLDRGRETQYF; CDR3 DNA: TGTGCCAGCAGCTTGGACAGGGGGCGCGAAACCCAGTACTTC
D gene: .; V gene: TRBV19; clone size: .; J gene: TRBJ1-3; CDR3 protein: CASSMQAGIGGNTIYF; CDR3 DNA: TGTGCCAGTAGTATGCAGGCGGGGATTGGGGGAAACACCATATATTTT
D gene: TRBD2; V gene: TRBV15; clone size: .; J gene: TRBJ2-7; CDR3 protein: CATSGGLVGEQYF; CDR3 DNA: TGTGCCACCAGCGGAGGACTAGTCGGCGAGCAGTACTTC
D gene: TRBD1; V gene: TRBV19; clone size: .; J gene: TRBJ2-7; CDR3 protein: CASSINLGQGFEQYF; CDR3 DNA: TGTGCCAGTAGTATTAATCTGGGACAGGGGTTCGAGCAGTACTTC
D gene: TRBD1; V gene: TRBV5-4; clone size: few; J gene: TRBJ1-1; CDR3 protein: CASSRDRVDEAFF; CDR3 DNA: TGTGCCAGCAGCCGGGACAGGGTAGATGAAGCTTTCTTT
D gene: TRBD1; V gene: TRBV6-5; clone size: .; J gene: TRBJ2-4; CDR3 protein: CASNPGQARNIQYF; CDR3 DNA: TGTGCCAGCAACCCGGGACAGGCAAGAAACATTCAGTACTTC
D gene: TRBD2; V gene: TRBV7-9; clone size: few; J gene: TRBJ2-1; CDR3 protein: CASSLAGTSGEQFF; CDR3 DNA: TGTGCCAGCAGCTTAGCGGGGACTAGCGGCGAGCAGTTCTTC
D gene: TRBD1; V gene: TRBV9; clone size: .; J gene: TRBJ1-5; CDR3 protein: CASSPGQENQPQHF; CDR3 DNA: TGTGCCAGCAGCCCTGGACAGGAAAATCAGCCCCAGCATTTT
D gene: .; V gene: TRBV6-5; clone size: few; J gene: TRBJ2-7; CDR3 protein: CASSRDFNVAAEQYF; CDR3 DNA: TGTGCCAGCAGCCGGGACTTCAACGTAGCGGCCGAGCAGTACTTC
D gene: TRBD1; V gene: TRBV11-3; clone size: few; J gene: TRBJ2-1; CDR3 protein: CASSSGQGSYNEQFF; CDR3 DNA: TGTGCCAGCAGCTCAGGACAGGGCTCCTACAATGAGCAGTTCTTC
D gene: TRBD1; V gene: TRBV27; clone size: .; J gene: TRBJ1-2; CDR3 protein: CATRDRALTYRLSGYTF; CDR3 DNA: TGTGCCACCCGGGACAGAGCCCTCACCTATAGGTTGAGTGGCTACACCTTC
D gene: TRBD1; V gene: TRBV2; clone size: .; J gene: TRBJ1-1; CDR3 protein: CASREDRTAEAFF; CDR3 DNA: TGTGCCAGCAGAGAGGACAGGACGGCTGAAGCTTTCTTT
D gene: .; V gene: TRBV7-9; clone size: .; J gene: TRBJ1-1; CDR3 protein: CASSLERGGRTEAFF; CDR3 DNA: TGTGCCAGCAGCTTAGAGAGGGGGGGGAGGACTGAAGCTTTCTTT
D gene: .; V gene: TRBV2; clone size: .; J gene: TRBJ1-3; CDR3 protein: CASSGVLEGFSGNTIYF; CDR3 DNA: TGTGCCAGCAGTGGGGTCCTAGAGGGCTTCTCTGGAAACACCATATATTTT
D gene: .; V gene: TRBV6-4; clone size: .; J gene: TRBJ1-1; CDR3 protein: CASSDGGMNTEAFF; CDR3 DNA: TGTGCCAGCAGTGACGGGGGCATGAACACTGAAGCTTTCTTT